These 25 T cell receptor beta chains originate from one sample sequenced in a study of OX40 agonist ivuxolimab in advanced cancers. The table came from immunoSEQ multiplex PCR; TCRdb's copy has only in-frame clones and leaves some out. The sample records tens of thousands of clones, roughly nine tenths being singletons. The material was CD4+ or CD8+ T cells sorted from blood, obtained in a trial of the OX40 agonist ivuxolimab. These receptors were taken from an adult with an advanced solid tumor such as melanoma, head and neck, liver or kidney cancer.

CDR3 bases: TGTGCCAGCAAGGACAGAACTATTGGCAATCAGCCCCAGCATTTT. It encodes CASKDRTIGNQPQHF. The J gene is TRBJ1-5, the V gene TRBV2; maybe TRBD1 (6 bases). Trimming shortened V by 7 bases and J by 2 bases, and 15 bases separated the two germline ends. The CDR3 covers 15 residues. The germline CDR1 and CDR2 sequences are SNHLY and FYNNEI.

This clone appeared a single time. This chain links TRBV5-6 with TRBJ2-5, with 8 bases fitting TRBD2. The CDR3 is 15 residues long. CDR1 is SGHDT and CDR2 is YYEEEE in the germline V gene. Trimming removed 4 bases from V and 4 bases from J; junction bases left unmatched: 9. The CDR3 reads CASSGMERGRETQYF. CDR3 DNA sequence: TGTGCCAGCAGCGGGATGGAGCGGGGGCGAGAGACCCAGTACTTC. Full variable domain (rest looked up from reference TRBV5-6 and TRBJ2-5): DAGVTQSPTHLIKTRGQQVTLRCSPKSGHDTVSWYQQALGQGPQFIFQYYEEEERQRGNFPDRFSGHQFPNYSSELNVNALLLGDSALYLCASSGMERGRETQYFGPGTRLLVL.

This chain uses TRBV6-6 with TRBJ2-3, with D perhaps assigned TRBD1 or TRBD2 (5 bases each). Trimming removed 7 bases at V and 7 bases at J, with 9 bases between. The CDR3 spans 11 residues. The V gene's germline CDR1 is MNHNY and CDR2 SVGAGI (reference sequence). DNA for the CDR3: TGTGCCAGCACCGGGGCCTATACGCAGTATTTT. It is translated as CASTGAYTQYF.

The V call is TRBV10-3, the J call TRBJ2-3; 7 bases are shared with TRBD2. The CDR3 is 16 residues long. Trimming at V came to 5 bases and at J to 0 bases, leaving 8 bases not matched to a gene. CDR1 and CDR2 (germline): ENHRY, SYGVKD. The CDR3 protein is CAISTGEGTSTDTQYF. CDR3 nucleotide sequence: TGTGCCATCAGTACCGGGGAGGGGACCAGCACAGATACGCAGTATTTT.

The J gene is TRBJ2-7, the V gene TRBV19; no definite D call. The V and J ends lost 3 bases and 2 bases respectively, with 8 bases between them. Germline assignment: CDR1 LNHDA and CDR2 SQIVND (reference sequence). The CDR3 runs 13 residues. CDR3 bases: TGTGCCAGTAGTATTAAGGGTGCCTACGAGCAGTACTTC. Translation: CASSIKGAYEQYF.

The rearrangement joins TRBV5-8 to TRBJ1-6; the D is unclear. The CDR3 spans 13 residues. The ends were cut back, 0 bases at V and 10 bases at J, with 8 bases in the middle. Germline assignment: CDR1 SGHTS and CDR2 YDEGEE. CDR3 DNA: TGTGCCAGCAGCTTGGCGATGAGGTCACCCCTCCACTTT. It encodes CASSLAMRSPLHF.

The chain recombines TRBV6-6 with TRBJ2-2; either TRBD1 or TRBD2 may fit D (5 bases each). Germline V gene lookup returns CDR1 MNHNY and CDR2 SVGAGI (reference sequence). V was pared by 6 bases and J by 3 bases, with 17 bases between. The CDR3 loop spans 16 amino acids. CDR3 amino acids: CASRPALGVDTGELFF. The CDR3 region has the DNA TGTGCCAGCAGACCCGCCTTGGGGGTGGACACCGGGGAGCTGTTTTTT.

This clone was detected only once. The genes are TRBV9 and TRBJ2-7; 9 nucleotides match TRBD1. The trim removed 4 bases at V and 7 bases at J, leaving 15 bases unmatched. CDR1 and CDR2 (germline): SGDLS, YYNGEE. The CDR3 contains 16 residues. Here the CDR3 DNA reads TGTGCCAGCAGCCCCCGCTCCGGGACAGGGAAAGGAGAGCAGTACTTC. Residues: CASSPRSGTGKGEQYF.

The chain joins TRBV6-1 to TRBJ1-2; D not certain. Trimming removed 8 bases at V and 1 base at J, with 5 bases between. The CDR3 contains 11 residues. CDR1 MNHNS and CDR2 SASEGT come from the germline V gene. CDR3 bases: TGTGCCAGCGGGCATAACTATGGCTACACCTTC. Amino acids: CASGHNYGYTF.

With respect to this clone: Sequence at one end of the junction differs from germline and may be a read error. This chain joins TRBV6-1 and TRBJ1-2, with TRBD1 matching 9 bases. Germline V CDR1 and CDR2: MNHNS, SASEGT. The CDR3 has 15 amino acids. In nucleotides, the CDR3 is TGTGCCAGCAGTGGCTGGACAGGGGCGAACTATGGCTGCACCTTC. The encoded protein is CASSGWTGANYGCTF.

The V call is TRBV15, the J call TRBJ1-1; the D gene is possibly TRBD1 (5 bases). The CDR3 length is 14 residues. CDR1 is LNHNV and CDR2 is YYDKDF in the germline V gene (reference sequence). With 5 bases removed from V and 1 base from J, the gap between germline ends came to 11 bases. This CDR3 reads CATSRITGNTEAFF. CDR3 in DNA: TGTGCCACCAGCCGAATAACAGGGAACACTGAAGCTTTCTTT.

The chain is built from TRBV6-5 and TRBJ2-3, with D possibly being TRBD1 (6 bases). The CDR3 sequence is 15 residues long. V lost 7 bases to trimming and J lost 0 bases, with 14 bases between them. Per germline, CDR1 MNHEY and CDR2 SVGAGI. In nucleotides, the CDR3 is TGTGCCAGCAACCAACAGGGTGTTAGCACAGATACGCAGTATTTT. It translates to CASNQQGVSTDTQYF.

This clone was seen just once. Written as DNA, the CDR3 is TGCGCCAGCAGCCCCGGGACAGGGCCTGCCACAGATACGCAGTATTTT. Translated, it gives CASSPGTGPATDTQYF. The V call is TRBV5-1, the J call TRBJ2-3, with TRBD1 identical over 9 bases. The CDR3 totals 16 residues. CDR1 is SGHRS and CDR2 is YFSETQ in the germline V gene. With 4 bases clipped from V and 2 bases from J, the junction kept 8 bases outside the gene matches.

The chain links TRBV30 to TRBJ2-7, with D hard to call. Per the germline V gene, CDR1 is GTSNPN and CDR2 is SVGIG (reference sequence). CDR3 size: 12 residues. V was trimmed by 3 bases and J by 0 bases, leaving 6 bases between them. CDR3: CAWSHLSYEQYF. CDR3 nucleotide sequence: TGTGCCTGGAGCCACCTCTCCTACGAGCAGTACTTC.

The chain employs TRBV9 and TRBJ2-3, with no clear D. CDR1 is SGDLS and CDR2 is YYNGEE in the germline V gene. The CDR3 runs 14 residues. V lost 1 base and J 0 bases, leaving 6 bases between the germline ends. CDR3 nucleotide sequence: TGTGCCAGCAGCGTAACGGCTAGCACAGATACGCAGTATTTT. Encoded protein: CASSVTASTDTQYF.

The rearrangement links TRBV30 to TRBJ1-4; a weak D match, TRBD1 (6 bases). The CDR3 sequence is 14 residues long. Deletions cut 2 bases from V and 8 bases from J, with 15 bases between. Germline lookup yields CDR1 GTSNPN and CDR2 SVGIG (reference sequence). CDR3 protein: CAWSTPGVREKLFF. The CDR3 nucleotides are TGTGCCTGGAGTACCCCAGGGGTTAGGGAAAAACTGTTTTTT.

This chain links TRBV10-3 with TRBJ1-5, with a tentative D call TRBD1 (5 bases). The germline gives CDR1 ENHRY, CDR2 SYGVKD. Trimming pared 0 bases from V and 7 bases from J, leaving 13 bases between. The CDR3 runs 15 residues. The CDR3 nucleotides read TGTGCCATCAGTGAGTCGACGGGGCCTCGCCAGCCCCAGCATTTT. Translation: CAISESTGPRQPQHF.

V gene TRBV18 combines with J gene TRBJ2-1; D may be TRBD1 (6 bases). V was trimmed by 3 bases and J by 3 bases, leaving 12 bases between them. CDR3 length: 15 amino acids. Germline CDR1 is KGHSH and CDR2 is LQKENI. This CDR3 is CASSPRDNVYNEQFF. The CDR3, as DNA: TGTGCCAGCTCACCCAGGGACAACGTCTACAATGAGCAGTTCTTC. The entire variable domain, with the rest obtained from reference TRBV18 and TRBJ2-1, is as follows: NAGVMQNPRHLVRRRGQEARLRCSPMKGHSHVYWYRQLPEEGLKFMVYLQKENIIDESGMPKERFSAEFPKEGPSILRIQQVVRGDSAAYFCASSPRDNVYNEQFFGPGTRLTVL.

This clone appeared a single time. V is TRBV6-1 and J is TRBJ1-2; possible D gene TRBD1, 6 bases. The germline gives CDR1 MNHNS, CDR2 SASEGT. This CDR3 has 13 residues. Between the trimmed V and J ends, which lost 6 bases and 5 bases, there was a span of 13 bases. The CDR3 reads CASSIDRRYGYTF. The CDR3 DNA reads TGTGCCAGCAGCATCGACAGGAGATATGGCTACACCTTC.

The rearrangement links TRBV28 to TRBJ2-6; 7 bases are a match to TRBD1. The germline CDR1 and CDR2 sequences are MDHEN and SYDVKM. The CDR3 contains 17 residues. V was clipped by 6 bases and J by 0 bases; unmatched bases: 8. As DNA, the CDR3 is TGTGCCAGCAGGACCGGGACAGACGTCTCTGGGGCCAACGTCCTGACTTTC. It yields the protein CASRTGTDVSGANVLTF.

The chain joins TRBV7-6 to TRBJ2-7, with D perhaps being TRBD1 or TRBD2 (5 bases each). CDR1 and CDR2 (germline): SGHVS, FNYEAQ. The CDR3 consists of 14 residues. Trimming took 2 bases from V and 2 from J, leaving 10 bases between them. For the CDR3, the DNA is TGTGCCAGCAGCTTACCAGGGACCCCCTACGAGCAGTACTTC. Translated: CASSLPGTPYEQYF.

This clone was observed once. The J gene is TRBJ2-7, the V gene TRBV6-1; D perhaps matches TRBD1 (6 bases). The V gene lost 6 bases and the J gene lost 2 bases, with 11 bases spanning the gap. CDR1 and CDR2 (germline): MNHNS, SASEGT. The CDR3 sequence is 13 residues long. CDR3 in amino acids: CASRWGQAYEQYF. The CDR3 DNA sequence: TGTGCCAGCAGGTGGGGACAAGCCTACGAGCAGTACTTC.

The chain uses TRBV30 and TRBJ2-7, with TRBD2 matching over 7 bases. Germline V lookup: CDR1 GTSNPN, CDR2 SVGIG (reference sequence). Trimming at V came to 7 bases and at J to 2 bases, leaving 5 bases not matched to a gene. The CDR3 length is 12 residues. The CDR3 DNA is TGTGCCTCTAGCGGAGAAACCTACGAGCAGTACTTC. It yields the protein CASSGETYEQYF.

The chain has TRBV28 and TRBJ2-7, with TRBD1 matching over 9 bases. This CDR3 has 14 residues. V lost 7 bases, J lost 0 bases, and 4 bases stayed unmatched. The germline CDR1 and CDR2 sequences are MDHEN and SYDVKM. CDR3 nucleotides: TGTGCCAGCATCCCGGGACAGGGCTCCTACGAGCAGTACTTC. The encoded protein is CASIPGQGSYEQYF.

The chain joins TRBV7-8 to TRBJ2-5, with TRBD2 as a possible D gene (6 bases). The V and J ends lost 6 bases and 1 base respectively, with 9 bases between them. The germline CDR1 and CDR2 sequences are SGHVS and FQNEAQ. The CDR3 length is 13 residues. CDR3 DNA sequence: TGTGCCAGCAGGGGGGGACGCCAAGAGACCCAGTACTTC. It yields the protein CASRGGRQETQYF.